A single T cell receptor beta chain is shown here with its context. The data were produced by immunoSEQ multiplex PCR, yet TCRdb's version contains in-frame clones alone and is incomplete. Among some 82,000 clones listed, about 87% were seen once. CDR1 and CDR2 from the germline V gene are GTSNPN and SVGIG (reference sequence). The CDR3 consists of 13 residues. V lost 4 bases to trimming and J lost 4 bases; unmatched junction nucleotides: 3. The sample is drawn from a study of control samples from healthy donors and cancer patients. The receptor comes from a middle-aged man in good health. The V gene is TRBV30, the J gene TRBJ2-1, with TRBD2 matching 8 bases. What was sequenced was blood. The CDR3 DNA is TGTGCCTGGATCCAGCGGGGGTACAATGAGCAGTTCTTC. Its translation is CAWIQRGYNEQFF.